What follows are 28 T cell receptor beta chains derived from one specimen sequenced in a study of CD8+ T cells in alopecia areata. Treatment in this sample: oral pan-JAK inhibitor, 5-10 mg twice daily. cDNA reverse transcribed from extracted RNA served as the sequencing template. Data came from immunoSEQ multiplex PCR; TCRdb stores just in-frame clones and leaves some out. The repertoire holds some 170,000 clones, with less than 75% as singletons. Material: CD4+ T cells sorted from blood, obtained at roughly week 58, from a patient treated with tofacitinib. The receptor set was obtained from a human donor with alopecia areata.

This clone was seen once. This chain uses TRBV28 with TRBJ2-7; the D gene could be TRBD1 or TRBD2 (7 bases each). Germline V gene data show CDR1 as MDHEN and CDR2 as SYDVKM. V was shortened by 10 bases and J by 6 bases, with 19 bases between the two germline ends. The CDR3 runs 13 residues. CDR3 loop: CATITGQRGEQYF. The CDR3, as DNA: TGTGCCACAATAACGGGACAGCGGGGCGAGCAGTACTTC.

The chain links TRBV5-6 to TRBJ2-2; D ambiguous. The germline CDR1 and CDR2 sequences are SGHDT and YYEEEE. Deletions cut 3 bases from V and 7 bases from J, with 22 bases between. CDR3 length equals 17 residues. The CDR3 sequence is CASSSTLGPRVIGELFF. The CDR3 DNA reads as TGTGCCAGCAGCTCTACCCTGGGTCCTCGAGTGATCGGGGAGCTGTTTTTT.

This clone has a handful of counts. The chain recombines TRBV23-1 with TRBJ2-5; no clear D gene. TRBV23-1 has ORF status, its function being uncertain. V was shortened by 9 bases and J by 3 bases, with 11 bases between the two germline ends. The CDR3 runs 12 residues. CDR3 loop: CARVGSKETQYF. Here the CDR3 DNA reads TGCGCCAGGGTCGGCAGTAAAGAGACCCAGTACTTC.

A note on this clone: The sample carries other DNA sequences with the same CDR3. This rearrangement joins TRBV18 to TRBJ1-2, with unresolved D. The V gene's germline CDR1 is KGHSH and CDR2 LQKENI. The V and J ends lost 0 bases and 0 bases respectively, with 5 bases between them. The length of the CDR3 is 14 residues. CDR3 residues: CASSPPGSNYGYTF. As DNA, the CDR3 is TGTGCCAGCTCACCACCGGGGTCTAACTATGGCTACACCTTC.

This clone was seen a few times. In DNA form, the CDR3 reads TGCGCCAGCAGCATAGGGACAGGTGTAGGTCAGCCCCAGCATTTT. Translation: CASSIGTGVGQPQHF. The gene calls are TRBV5-1 and TRBJ1-5, with 8 nucleotides matching TRBD1. The ends lost 4 bases at V and 6 bases at J; junction bases unmatched: 9. This CDR3 region has 15 residues. CDR1 is SGHRS, CDR2 YFSETQ, per germline.

The chain recombines TRBV15 with TRBJ2-3; no clear D gene. With 1 base removed from V and 5 bases from J, the gap between germline ends came to 13 bases. CDR1 and CDR2 from the germline V gene are LNHNV and YYDKDF (reference sequence). This CDR3 contains 15 residues. CDR3 DNA: TGTGCCACCAGCAGAGCCGGTAGAGGTGAAGATACGCAGTATTTT. Protein product: CATSRAGRGEDTQYF.

The rearrangement links TRBV30 to TRBJ2-7; D is ambiguous. Germline CDR1 GTSNPN, CDR2 SVGIG (reference sequence). This CDR3 comprises 12 residues. Trimming took 2 bases from V and 4 from J, leaving 9 bases between them. CDR3 sequence (DNA): TGTGCCTGGAGTCGAGATTGGTACGAGCAGTACTTC. As protein: CAWSRDWYEQYF.

This clone was seen a handful of times. The rearrangement links TRBV7-2 to TRBJ1-2; no definite D call. Trimming left V 6 bases short and J 2 bases short, with 10 bases between. Germline V gene sequence: CDR1 SGHTA, CDR2 FQGNSA. This CDR3 region has 13 residues. Written as DNA, the CDR3 is TGTGCCAGCAGAGCTGCAGCAAACTATGGCTACACCTTC. The encoded protein is CASRAAANYGYTF.

V and J are TRBV14 and TRBJ2-3; the D is unclear. V was cut by 0 bases and J by 1 base, with 11 bases left in between. CDR1 is SGHDN, CDR2 FVKESK, per germline. CDR3 length: 16 residues. The CDR3 DNA sequence: TGTGCCAGCAGCCAAGACCCGTCGCCCGGCACAGATACGCAGTATTTT. Protein: CASSQDPSPGTDTQYF.

A few counts support this clone. The rearrangement links TRBV19 to TRBJ2-7; the match to TRBD2 covers 7 bases. The CDR3 has 12 amino acids. Unmatched junction bases numbered 10, after V lost 5 bases and J lost 12 bases. Germline V lookup: CDR1 LNHDA, CDR2 SQIVND (reference sequence). The chain's CDR3 is CASSSSAGQAYF. The CDR3 region has the DNA TGTGCCAGTAGTTCATCAGCGGGGCAGGCGTACTTC.

The CDR3 reads CASSQVIRGRDYGYTF. For the CDR3, the DNA is TGCGCCAGCAGCCAAGTTATCAGGGGGCGCGACTATGGCTACACCTTC. The chain combines TRBV4-1 with TRBJ1-2; 8 bases match TRBD1. The CDR3 runs 16 residues. CDR1 is MGHRA, CDR2 YSYEKL, per germline. V was pared by 1 base and J by 3 bases, with 7 bases of the junction left unmatched.

The rearrangement joins TRBV19 to TRBJ1-2; tentatively, D is TRBD1 (6 bases). Trimming removed 3 bases at V and 8 bases at J, with 19 bases between. Germline CDR1 reads LNHDA; CDR2 reads SQIVND (reference sequence). The CDR3 spans 15 residues. Here the CDR3 reads CASSIPNTGPTGYTF. The CDR3 DNA is TGTGCCAGTAGTATCCCAAATACAGGGCCGACCGGCTACACCTTC.

In its sample, this clone was seen many times. The J gene is TRBJ1-5, the V gene TRBV5-5; 9 bases fit TRBD1. There are 15 residues in the CDR3. Germline V gene data show CDR1 as SGHKS and CDR2 as YYEKEE (reference sequence). Trimming at V came to 4 bases and at J to 2 bases, leaving 4 bases not matched to a gene. The CDR3: CASSRDRVGNQPQHF. The CDR3 DNA reads TGTGCCAGCAGCAGGGACAGGGTGGGCAATCAGCCCCAGCATTTT.

This clone was found a few times. CDR3: CASSQRQGDDQPQHF. The DNA of the CDR3 is TGTGCCAGCAGCCAACGGCAGGGAGACGATCAGCCCCAGCATTTT. This sequence joins TRBV5-4 and TRBJ1-5; perhaps TRBD1 as D (5 bases). The CDR3 contains 15 residues. Germline V gene sequence: CDR1 SGHNT, CDR2 YYREEE (reference sequence). The germline V and J ends were trimmed by 4 bases and 5 bases, with 16 bases remaining between them.

The V and J genes are TRBV5-1 and TRBJ2-5; D is possibly TRBD1 (6 bases). Germline CDR1 reads SGHRS; CDR2 reads YFSETQ. The V gene lost 2 bases and the J gene lost 5 bases, with 13 bases spanning the gap. The CDR3 sequence is 14 residues long. This CDR3 reads CASSFQGYEETQYF. The DNA of the CDR3 is TGCGCCAGCAGCTTTCAGGGGTATGAGGAGACCCAGTACTTC.

Turning to this clone: This same CDR3 is encoded by further DNA sequences in the sample. The chain recombines TRBV7-8 with TRBJ2-7; D is unclear. The germline CDR1 and CDR2 sequences are SGHVS and FQNEAQ. The V gene lost 0 bases and the J gene lost 3 bases, with 6 bases spanning the gap. This CDR3 is built from 13 residues. The CDR3 spells CASSLAEIYEQYF. CDR3 nucleotide sequence: TGTGCCAGCAGCTTAGCGGAGATCTACGAGCAGTACTTC.

The chain recombines TRBV27 with TRBJ2-3; 14 nucleotides align to TRBD2. J lost 1 base, V lost 6 bases, and 15 bases had no gene match. In germline, CDR1 is MNHEY, CDR2 SMNVEV (reference sequence). The CDR3 sequence is 20 residues long. The CDR3 loop reads CASRQLSGTSGGTRTDTQYF. The CDR3 nucleotides read TGTGCCAGCAGGCAGCTGTCCGGGACTAGCGGGGGAACCCGCACAGATACGCAGTATTTT.

This sequence joins TRBV11-3 and TRBJ2-1; D gene uncertain. The CDR3 loop spans 13 amino acids. Germline-derived CDR1 and CDR2 are SGHNT and YENEEA. V was clipped by 7 bases and J by 6 bases, with 13 bases between them. The CDR3 loop is CASTVNPINEQFF. The CDR3 DNA reads as TGTGCCAGCACCGTTAATCCCATCAATGAGCAGTTCTTC.

The chain uses TRBV6-5 and TRBJ2-6, with no clear D. With 6 bases removed from V and 2 bases from J, the gap between germline ends came to 8 bases. There are 14 residues in the CDR3. Germline-derived CDR1 and CDR2 are MNHEY and SVGAGI. The CDR3 reads CASRNQAGANVLTF. In DNA form, the CDR3 reads TGTGCCAGCAGGAATCAGGCTGGGGCCAACGTCCTGACTTTC.

CDR3 residues: CASSEGQGGVSPLHF. CDR3 coding DNA: TGTGCCAGCAGTGAAGGACAGGGAGGCGTTTCACCCCTCCACTTT. The genes are TRBV2 and TRBJ1-6; TRBD1 matches at 7 bases. Per germline, CDR1 SNHLY and CDR2 FYNNEI. This CDR3 is built from 15 residues. The J segment lost 9 bases and the V segment lost 1 base, leaving 6 bases of the junction unmatched.

The gene calls are TRBV6-1 and TRBJ1-2; D is ambiguous. The CDR3 is 15 amino acids. The germline V gene encodes CDR1 MNHNS and CDR2 SASEGT. V lost 3 bases and J 0 bases, leaving 11 bases between the germline ends. This CDR3 reads CASSDPRRANYGYTF. CDR3 DNA sequence: TGTGCCAGCAGTGACCCCCGGCGAGCTAACTATGGCTACACCTTC.

This clone came up many times. The chain combines TRBV2 with TRBJ1-1, with TRBD1 matching 12 bases. Germline values: CDR1 SNHLY, CDR2 FYNNEI. The V and J ends lost 8 bases and 1 base, in that order; junction bases with no gene match: 11. CDR3 length: 17 residues. The CDR3 sequence: CASSQVGTGGRNTEAFF. CDR3 DNA sequence: TGTGCCAGCTCCCAGGTGGGGACAGGGGGCCGGAACACTGAAGCTTTCTTT. Together with reference TRBV2 and TRBJ1-1, the CDR3 gives the full variable domain: EPEVTQTPSHQVTQMGQEVILRCVPISNHLYFYWYRQILGQKVEFLVSFYNNEISEKSEIFDDQFSVERPDGSNFTLKIRSTKLEDSAMYFCASSQVGTGGRNTEAFFGQGTRLTVV.

The rearrangement links TRBV29-1 to TRBJ1-1; 7 bases are shared with TRBD1. Losses at the gene ends were 4 bases for V and 2 bases for J; bases not matched to a gene: 7. The CDR3 extends over 14 amino acids. The V gene's germline CDR1 is SQVTM and CDR2 ANQGSEA. CDR3 nucleotide sequence: TGCAGCGTTGCCGACGGGACAGCCAACACTGAAGCTTTCTTT. Translating gives CSVADGTANTEAFF.

V usage is TRBV29-1 and J usage is TRBJ2-5; D assignment may be TRBD1 or TRBD2 (5 bases each). Trimming removed 5 bases at V and 2 bases at J, with 12 bases between. Germline CDR1 SQVTM, CDR2 ANQGSEA. This CDR3 has 13 residues. CDR3 coding DNA: TGCAGCGTTAGAAGGGACGGACAAGAGACCCAGTACTTC. Protein product: CSVRRDGQETQYF.

The chain is built from TRBV5-1 and TRBJ2-3, with D perhaps assigned TRBD1 or TRBD2 (5 bases each). Looked up from germline, CDR1 is SGHRS and CDR2 is YFSETQ. Trimming pared 4 bases from V and 10 bases from J, leaving 22 bases between. The CDR3 spans 15 residues. The CDR3 nucleotides are TGCGCCAGCAGCGAGCCGGGACCGCGTCAGTTGCCGCAGTATTTT. It yields the protein CASSEPGPRQLPQYF.

The genes are TRBV29-1 and TRBJ1-2; TRBD1 might be the D (6 bases). The CDR3 has 13 amino acids. The germline V gene encodes CDR1 SQVTM and CDR2 ANQGSEA. V lost 0 bases and J lost 4, with 9 bases in between. CDR3 amino acids: CSVEDQGSYGYTF. The CDR3 region has the DNA TGCAGCGTTGAAGATCAGGGGAGCTATGGCTACACCTTC.

The genes are TRBV6-1 and TRBJ1-1, with D possibly TRBD1 on 5 matching bases. Per germline, CDR1 MNHNS and CDR2 SASEGT. Between the trimmed V and J ends, which lost 5 bases and 1 base, there was a span of 11 bases. The length of the CDR3 is 14 residues. The CDR3 sequence: CASSRQMQNTEAFF. The CDR3 nucleotides are TGTGCCAGCAGTCGACAGATGCAGAACACTGAAGCTTTCTTT.

The V and J genes are TRBV29-1 and TRBJ2-2; D is possibly TRBD1 or TRBD2 (5 bases each). CDR1 is SQVTM and CDR2 is ANQGSEA in the germline V gene. V was pared by 6 bases and J by 1 base, with 12 bases between. The CDR3 has 14 amino acids. CDR3 protein: CSVKEGQNTGELFF. CDR3 sequence (DNA): TGCAGCGTCAAAGAGGGGCAGAACACCGGGGAGCTGTTTTTT.